These 5 T cell receptor beta chains were sequenced from one sample in a study of vaccination and CD4 T cells after COVID-19 (dated by TCRdb to 2022 to 2024). In the paper's terms, the treatment or condition label means: roughly nine-day PBMC culture with coronavirus spike peptide pools or control peptides (ViraFEST assay). No cognate antigen is known for these TCRs. The method was PCR. Instrument on record: Illumina iSeq 100. TCR sequencing of DNA from cultured CD4+ T cells used the Oncomine TCR Beta short-read assay at the Johns Hopkins FTIC core. TCRdb redid the processing of the public reads, applying fastp at Q25 and MiXCR, and retained in-frame beta chains. Rows with a matching CDR3 protein are joined into one entry that keeps the most common DNA and genes. This sample has several thousand distinct CDR3 sequences in its table, and roughly a third of those were observed once. The ten most abundant clones make up over 50% of the sample.

The sequences come from CD4+ T cells from blood, cultured in vitro, collected after SARS-CoV-2 vaccination. These TCRs come from a human donor who had recovered from COVID-19.

The chain joins TRBV7-3 to TRBJ2-1; D could derive from TRBD1 or TRBD2 (5 bases each). The CDR3 consists of 14 residues. V was clipped by 5 bases and J by 4 bases, with 12 bases between them. Germline V gene sequence: CDR1 SGHTA, CDR2 FQGTGA. The CDR3 nucleotides read TGTGCCAGCAGCCCCGGGACCGCATACAATGAGCAGTTCTTC. It yields the protein CASSPGTAYNEQFF. Together with reference TRBV7-3 and TRBJ2-1, the CDR3 gives the full variable domain: GAGVSQTPSNKVTEKGKYVELRCDPISGHTALYWYRQSLGQGPEFLIYFQGTGAADDSGLPNDRFFAVRPEGSVSTLKIQRTERGDSAVYLCASSPGTAYNEQFFGPGTRLTVL.

This clonotype was counted only a few times. The chain links TRBV20-1 to TRBJ2-7, with 10 bases matching TRBD2. Per the germline V gene, CDR1 is DFQATT and CDR2 is SNEGSKA (reference sequence). V shed 2 bases, J shed 4 bases, and the junction held 8 bases outside the gene matches. The CDR3 runs to 15 residues. For the CDR3, the DNA is TGCAGTGCTAGAAATTCCGGGACTAGCGCGTACGAGCAGTACTTC. Translating gives CSARNSGTSAYEQYF.

This clonotype was recorded a few times. V is TRBV21-1 and J is TRBJ2-7; no check of the table's D call, TRBD1, against the DNA was made. TRBV21-1 is described as a pseudogene. There are 17 residues in the CDR3. Written as DNA, the CDR3 is TGTGCCAGCAGCAAAATTAGGCGCGGCAGGGGCGCAACCGAGCAGTACTTC. Translated: CASSKIRRGRGATEQYF.

This chain connects TRBV20-1 to TRBJ1-1; D possibly corresponds to TRBD1 (6 bases). The V end was cut by 0 bases, the J end by 6 bases, with 23 bases between. CDR1 and CDR2 from the germline V gene are DFQATT and SNEGSKA (reference sequence). The CDR3 has 17 residues. CDR3 sequence: CSARDWARDKNLSEAFF. In DNA form, the CDR3 reads TGCAGTGCTAGAGATTGGGCGCGGGACAAGAATTTGTCTGAAGCTTTCTTT.

The chain employs TRBV6-5 and TRBJ2-3, with D uncertain. V was pared by 1 base and J by 3 bases, with 8 bases between. The CDR3 is 14 amino acids. Germline V CDR1 and CDR2: MNHEY, SVGAGI. This chain's CDR3 is CASSYFQETDTQYF. CDR3 bases: TGTGCCAGCAGTTACTTCCAGGAGACAGATACGCAGTATTTT.